The 28 T cell receptor beta chains presented below share a single source sample, sequenced in a study of blood T cell repertoires in COVID-19 (dated by TCRdb to 2018 to 2021). Libraries were constructed by the immunoSEQ multiplex PCR assay. What TCRdb holds here is the immuneACCESS table cut down to in-frame rearrangements. Part of the clones is not present; checked against another copy, under half of the missing clones reflect an unresolved V gene, and the others are unexplained. For this sample the table gives 250,000 to 350,000 clones, of which about 88% were detected only once. About 11% of the sample lies in the top ten. The sequencing input was peripheral blood. Receptors originate from a woman between 25 and 40 years old with COVID-19, enrolled during active disease.

The J gene is TRBJ2-7, the V gene TRBV10-2; D not resolved. V dropped 5 bases and J dropped 0 bases, with 5 bases sitting between them. CDR3 size: 12 residues. Per germline, CDR1 WSHSY and CDR2 SAAADI. CDR3 in DNA: TGCGCCAGCAGTCAAATCTCCTACGAGCAGTACTTC. The encoded protein is CASSQISYEQYF.

The J gene is TRBJ2-3, the V gene TRBV29-1; tentatively, D is TRBD1 (6 bases). The CDR3 is made up of 14 amino acids. Looked up from germline, CDR1 is SQVTM and CDR2 is ANQGSEA. V was clipped by 3 bases and J by 2 bases, with 12 bases between them. The CDR3 coding sequence is TGCAGCGTTGAGGGGCAGGGGAACACAGATACGCAGTATTTT. Its translation: CSVEGQGNTDTQYF.

The chain carries TRBV18 and TRBJ1-5, with TRBD1 matching over 10 bases. The CDR3 is 17 residues long. The trim removed 1 base at V and 6 bases at J, leaving 9 bases unmatched. Germline-derived CDR1 and CDR2 are KGHSH and LQKENI. The CDR3 sequence: CASSPLMTGGRGQPQHF. CDR3 sequence (DNA): TGTGCCAGCTCACCACTAATGACAGGGGGCAGGGGTCAGCCCCAGCATTTT.

The J gene is TRBJ1-1, the V gene TRBV30, with D unclear. The germline V and J ends were trimmed by 3 bases and 4 bases, with 6 bases remaining between them. The germline CDR1 and CDR2 sequences are GTSNPN and SVGIG (reference sequence). The CDR3 covers 11 residues. CDR3 sequence: CAWSPRTEAFF. For the CDR3, the DNA is TGTGCCTGGAGCCCCCGCACTGAAGCTTTCTTT.

The chain recombines TRBV7-9 with TRBJ1-4, with D maybe TRBD1 (6 bases). V dropped 1 base and J dropped 0 bases, with 12 bases sitting between them. In germline, CDR1 is SEHNR, CDR2 FQNEAQ (reference sequence). The CDR3 covers 17 residues. The CDR3 coding sequence is TGTGCCAGCAGCTTAGTTTGGGACATATCAACTAATGAAAAACTGTTTTTT. Translated: CASSLVWDISTNEKLFF.

The chain joins TRBV6-5 to TRBJ1-6; 7 bases line up with TRBD1. CDR3 length equals 13 residues. With 10 bases clipped from V and 8 bases from J, the junction kept 8 bases outside the gene matches. Germline values: CDR1 MNHEY, CDR2 SVGAGI. This chain's CDR3 is CAIRQGQYSPLHF. The CDR3 coding sequence is TGTGCCATCCGACAGGGTCAATATTCACCCCTCCACTTT.

This clone was detected a few times. The V call is TRBV4-3, the J call TRBJ2-5, with 10 bases lining up with TRBD2. The junction had 6 bases not matched to a gene; V was cut back by 0 bases and J by 2 bases. The germline gives CDR1 LGHNA, CDR2 YSLEER. The CDR3 contains 17 residues. The CDR3 DNA reads as TGCGCCAGCAGCCAAGAATCGGGACTAGCGATACAAGAGACCCAGTACTTC. Translating it yields CASSQESGLAIQETQYF.

The V gene is TRBV28, the J gene TRBJ2-2; a possible D gene is TRBD2 (7 bases). Trimming shortened V by 5 bases and J by 6 bases, and 13 bases separated the two germline ends. Germline-derived CDR1 and CDR2 are MDHEN and SYDVKM. CDR3 length: 14 residues. The CDR3 is CASSHGGGPGELFF. CDR3 nucleotide sequence: TGTGCCAGCAGTCACGGCGGGGGCCCCGGGGAGCTGTTTTTT.

V usage is TRBV5-1 and J usage is TRBJ2-1; D not certain. The CDR3 spans 14 residues. V was trimmed by 0 bases and J by 7 bases, leaving 11 bases between them. Germline lookup yields CDR1 SGHRS and CDR2 YFSETQ. As DNA, the CDR3 is TGCGCCAGCAGCTTGGGGCTCAAAGTTAATGAGCAGTTCTTC. Amino acid sequence: CASSLGLKVNEQFF.

This sequence joins TRBV3-1 (or the pseudogene TRBV3-2) and TRBJ2-2; 10 bases align to TRBD2. The length of the CDR3 is 16 residues. The V gene's germline CDR1 is LGHDT and CDR2 YNNKEL (reference sequence). The junction had 5 bases not matched to a gene; V was cut back by 1 base and J by 6 bases. The CDR3 DNA reads as TGTGCCAGCAGCCAAGTACGGCTAGCGGGAGCCGGGGAGCTGTTTTTT. Encoded protein: CASSQVRLAGAGELFF.

V gene TRBV24-1 combines with J gene TRBJ1-5, with D unclear. The CDR3 length is 13 residues. Deletions cut 4 bases from V and 4 bases from J, with 7 bases between. From germline, CDR1 is KGHDR and CDR2 SFDVKD. DNA of the CDR3: TGTGCCACCAGTGACCGGTTTAATCAGCCCCAGCATTTT. This translates into CATSDRFNQPQHF.

V usage is TRBV11-1 and J usage is TRBJ1-1, with 7 nucleotides matching TRBD1. The CDR3 extends over 14 amino acids. Trimming removed 1 base from V and 6 bases from J; junction bases left unmatched: 5. Germline CDR1 is SGHAT and CDR2 is FQDESV (reference sequence). CDR3 sequence reads: CASSLEGGIAEAFF. DNA of the CDR3: TGTGCCAGCAGCTTAGAAGGGGGCATCGCTGAAGCTTTCTTT.

The CDR3 here is CASSMRYNEQFF. The CDR3 bases are TGTGCCAGCTCTATGCGCTACAATGAGCAGTTCTTC. The chain employs TRBV19 and TRBJ2-1; D is unresolved. CDR3 length equals 12 residues. Trimming left V 9 bases short and J 3 bases short, with 9 bases between. Germline CDR1 is LNHDA and CDR2 is SQIVND (reference sequence).

The genes are TRBV28 and TRBJ1-4; 7 bases map to TRBD1. Looked up from germline, CDR1 is MDHEN and CDR2 is SYDVKM. Trimming removed 5 bases from V and 12 bases from J; junction bases left unmatched: 12. The CDR3 has 14 residues. The CDR3 DNA is TGTGCCAGCAGTCCGACAGGGTTCAGCTTCGAACTGTTTTTT. Protein: CASSPTGFSFELFF. Complete variable domain (other parts from reference TRBV28 and TRBJ1-4): DVKVTQSSRYLVKRTGEKVFLECVQDMDHENMFWYRQDPGLGLRLIYFSYDVKMKEKGDIPEGYSVSREKKERFSLILESASTNQTSMYLCASSPTGFSFELFFGSGTQLSVL.

CDR3 protein: CASSLLGLAGATYNEQFF. The CDR3 DNA reads as TGCGCCAGCAGCTTGCTGGGACTAGCGGGAGCGACGTACAATGAGCAGTTCTTC. The J gene is TRBJ2-1, the V gene TRBV5-1, with 14 bases fitting TRBD2. With 1 base clipped from V and 4 bases from J, the junction kept 7 bases outside the gene matches. Germline assignment: CDR1 SGHRS and CDR2 YFSETQ. There are 18 residues in the CDR3.

Turning to this clone: The sample holds other DNA sequences that translate to the same CDR3. The chain links TRBV2 to TRBJ1-5; 7 bases are a match to TRBD1. The CDR3 runs to 14 residues. Per the germline V gene, CDR1 is SNHLY and CDR2 is FYNNEI. Trimming took 4 bases from V and 2 from J; bases not matched to a gene: 2. CDR3 amino acids: CASSGQGGNQPQHF. DNA for the CDR3: TGTGCCAGCAGTGGTCAGGGGGGCAATCAGCCCCAGCATTTT.

This chain joins TRBV27 and TRBJ1-6, with 11 bases that match TRBD1. CDR1 and CDR2 from the germline V gene are MNHEY and SMNVEV (reference sequence). CDR3 size: 16 residues. V lost 4 bases and J lost 8; bases outside the gene matches: 7. CDR3 DNA: TGTGCCAGCAGTTGGGCCGGACAGGGGGCGGATTCACCCCTCCACTTT. This encodes CASSWAGQGADSPLHF.

The J gene is TRBJ1-3, the V gene TRBV29-1; no reliable D call. CDR3 length: 11 residues. In germline, CDR1 is SQVTM, CDR2 ANQGSEA. Trimming left V 2 bases short and J 4 bases short, with 3 bases between. The CDR3 DNA follows: TGCAGCGTTGAACGGGGAAACACCATATATTTT. This codes for CSVERGNTIYF.

This clone occurred once. J is TRBJ1-5 and V is TRBV27, with D possibly TRBD1 on 6 matching bases. The CDR3 contains 15 residues. With 3 bases removed from V and 4 bases from J, the gap between germline ends came to 13 bases. Germline CDR1 reads MNHEY; CDR2 reads SMNVEV (reference sequence). The DNA of the CDR3 is TGTGCCAGCAGTTTCAGGGGAGGGCCTAATCAGCCCCAGCATTTT. Translated: CASSFRGGPNQPQHF.

This clone has a single count. This sequence joins TRBV7-9 and TRBJ2-3; D perhaps matches TRBD2 (5 bases). Germline V CDR1 and CDR2: SEHNR, FQNEAQ (reference sequence). V gave up 8 bases and J gave up 6 bases, with 21 bases separating them. The CDR3 contains 15 residues. CDR3 nucleotide sequence: TGTGCCAGCCTCATAAGCGAGCGAGAGGGTGATACGCAGTATTTT. Protein sequence: CASLISEREGDTQYF.

The genes are TRBV5-8 and TRBJ2-3; tentative D call: TRBD1 (5 bases). Germline CDR1 reads SGHTS; CDR2 reads YDEGEE. The CDR3 is made up of 16 amino acids. Trimming shortened V by 0 bases and J by 0 bases, and 11 bases separated the two germline ends. The CDR3 coding sequence is TGTGCCAGCAGCTTGGAAGGACACTCTAGCACAGATACGCAGTATTTT. Amino acids: CASSLEGHSSTDTQYF.

The chain recombines TRBV3-1 (or the pseudogene TRBV3-2) with TRBJ2-5, with TRBD2 identical over 16 bases. Germline CDR1 and CDR2: LGHDT and YNNKEL (reference sequence). The CDR3 extends over 14 amino acids. V was clipped by 5 bases and J by 10 bases; unmatched bases: 4. The CDR3 protein is CASSMGLAGGSQYF. In DNA, the CDR3 is TGTGCCAGCAGCATGGGACTAGCGGGGGGGAGCCAGTACTTC.

Only one count was recorded for this clone. The chain couples TRBV6-5 to TRBJ2-7, with 8 positions matching TRBD2. This CDR3 comprises 15 residues. Germline V gene lookup returns CDR1 MNHEY and CDR2 SVGAGI. Trimming at V came to 2 bases and at J to 2 bases, leaving 5 bases not matched to a gene. CDR3 sequence: CASSYGLAGPYEQYF. DNA for the CDR3: TGTGCCAGCAGTTACGGCCTAGCGGGCCCCTACGAGCAGTACTTC.

Points on this clone: The identical CDR3 is also encoded by other nucleotide sequences in the sample. The chain employs TRBV9 and TRBJ1-3, with unresolved D. V lost 0 bases, J lost 0 bases, and 7 bases lay in between. CDR3 length: 15 amino acids. Per germline, CDR1 SGDLS and CDR2 YYNGEE. CDR3 region: CASSVAGSSGNTIYF. The CDR3 nucleotides are TGTGCCAGCAGCGTAGCCGGGAGCTCTGGAAACACCATATATTTT.

This clone was found a few times. V usage is TRBV5-4 and J usage is TRBJ1-2; 8 nucleotides line up with TRBD1. V lost 4 bases to trimming and J lost 5 bases; unmatched junction nucleotides: 13. This CDR3 has 16 amino acids. Germline V lookup: CDR1 SGHNT, CDR2 YYREEE (reference sequence). DNA for the CDR3: TGTGCCAGCAGCCCCCAGTTTCGGACAGGGATTTATGGCTACACCTTC. Amino acids: CASSPQFRTGIYGYTF.

The chain combines TRBV18 with TRBJ2-1; tentative D call: TRBD2 (9 bases). The V gene's germline CDR1 is KGHSH and CDR2 LQKENI. The CDR3 has 21 residues. V lost 5 bases and J lost 0, with 29 bases in between. CDR3 sequence: CASSLIRGPSGTLSSYNEQFF. CDR3 in DNA: TGTGCCAGCTCATTAATCAGGGGGCCTAGCGGGACTCTAAGCTCCTACAATGAGCAGTTCTTC.

This chain uses TRBV3-1 (or the pseudogene TRBV3-2) with TRBJ2-1; 7 nucleotides align to TRBD2. The CDR3 is 13 amino acids. V lost 4 bases, J lost 9 bases, and 6 bases stayed unmatched. Germline V CDR1 and CDR2: LGHDT, YNNKEL (reference sequence). DNA of the CDR3: TGTGCCAGCAGCCGCGGCGGGGAGGGTGAGCAGTTCTTC. It codes for CASSRGGEGEQFF.

This clone was recorded only once. The V and J genes are TRBV7-6 and TRBJ1-3; 7 nucleotides line up with TRBD1. The CDR3 totals 17 residues. J lost 0 bases, V lost 5 bases, and 10 bases had no gene match. The germline V gene has CDR1 SGHVS and CDR2 FNYEAQ. CDR3 loop: CASSPGTEITSGNTIYF. The CDR3 nucleotides read TGTGCCAGCAGCCCTGGGACAGAAATCACCTCTGGAAACACCATATATTTT.